What follows describes a single TCR beta chain. These data belong to a study of blood T cell repertoires in COVID-19. In the study overall: The samples span acute and convalescent COVID-19 from the United States, Italy and Spain.

In germline, CDR1 is LGHDT, CDR2 YNNKEL (reference sequence). With 0 bases clipped from V and 5 bases from J, the junction kept 5 bases outside the gene matches. The CDR3 has 15 amino acids. Method: immunoSEQ multiplex PCR; TCRdb's copy keeps in-frame clones and lacks some. The sample holds over 100,000 clones; 65% to 85% are singletons and the top ten take about 0.8%. Sequencing input: peripheral blood. The receptor's source is a woman aged 70-85 years with acute or convalescent COVID-19. J is TRBJ2-3 and V is TRBV3-1 (or the pseudogene TRBV3-2); TRBD2 matches 7 bases. CDR3: CASSQDGRKVDTQYF. The CDR3, as DNA: TGTGCCAGCAGCCAAGACGGGAGGAAGGTAGATACGCAGTATTTT.